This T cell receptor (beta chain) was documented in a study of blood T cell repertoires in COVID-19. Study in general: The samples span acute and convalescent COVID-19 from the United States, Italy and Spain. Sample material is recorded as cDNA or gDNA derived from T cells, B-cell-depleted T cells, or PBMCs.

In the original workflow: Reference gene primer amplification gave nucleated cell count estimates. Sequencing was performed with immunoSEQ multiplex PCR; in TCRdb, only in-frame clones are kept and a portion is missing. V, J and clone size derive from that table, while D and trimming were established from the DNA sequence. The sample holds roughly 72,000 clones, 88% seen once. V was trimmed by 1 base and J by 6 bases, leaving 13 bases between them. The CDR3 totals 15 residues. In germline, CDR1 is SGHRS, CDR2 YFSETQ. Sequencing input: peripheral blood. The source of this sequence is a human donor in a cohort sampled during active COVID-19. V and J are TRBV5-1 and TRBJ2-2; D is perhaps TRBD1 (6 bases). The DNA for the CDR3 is TGCGCCAGCAGCTTGAGTTCCTACAGGGCCGGGGAGCTGTTTTTT. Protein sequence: CASSLSSYRAGELFF.